This T cell receptor beta chain was identified during a study of blood T cell repertoires in COVID-19. On the study more broadly: Some COVID-19 samples were acute and others convalescent; all came from the United States, Italy and Spain. PBMCs, B-cell-depleted T cells, or T cells provided the cDNA or gDNA that made up the material.

The V and J ends lost 5 bases and 2 bases respectively, with 6 bases between them. There are 13 residues in the CDR3. Germline CDR1 reads SGHTA; CDR2 reads FQGTGA. Enrolment of Seattle patients took place during active infection, and they were followed longitudinally. Methods used by the authors: Cell counts per sample came from amplifying reference gene primers. Generated by immunoSEQ multiplex PCR, the TCRdb table keeps only in-frame clones and is missing some. V and J calls and clone size are those listed in that table; D and trimming were worked out from the DNA. This sample has some 200,000 clones; 80% to 90% occur once, and the top ten carry 11%.

The clonotype was recovered from a middle-aged woman with COVID-19, enrolled during active disease. Sequenced input: peripheral blood. The J gene is TRBJ2-2, the V gene TRBV7-3, with D hard to call. In DNA form, the CDR3 reads TGTGCCAGCAGCCCCCGTAACACCGGGGAGCTGTTTTTT. Translation gives CASSPRNTGELFF.